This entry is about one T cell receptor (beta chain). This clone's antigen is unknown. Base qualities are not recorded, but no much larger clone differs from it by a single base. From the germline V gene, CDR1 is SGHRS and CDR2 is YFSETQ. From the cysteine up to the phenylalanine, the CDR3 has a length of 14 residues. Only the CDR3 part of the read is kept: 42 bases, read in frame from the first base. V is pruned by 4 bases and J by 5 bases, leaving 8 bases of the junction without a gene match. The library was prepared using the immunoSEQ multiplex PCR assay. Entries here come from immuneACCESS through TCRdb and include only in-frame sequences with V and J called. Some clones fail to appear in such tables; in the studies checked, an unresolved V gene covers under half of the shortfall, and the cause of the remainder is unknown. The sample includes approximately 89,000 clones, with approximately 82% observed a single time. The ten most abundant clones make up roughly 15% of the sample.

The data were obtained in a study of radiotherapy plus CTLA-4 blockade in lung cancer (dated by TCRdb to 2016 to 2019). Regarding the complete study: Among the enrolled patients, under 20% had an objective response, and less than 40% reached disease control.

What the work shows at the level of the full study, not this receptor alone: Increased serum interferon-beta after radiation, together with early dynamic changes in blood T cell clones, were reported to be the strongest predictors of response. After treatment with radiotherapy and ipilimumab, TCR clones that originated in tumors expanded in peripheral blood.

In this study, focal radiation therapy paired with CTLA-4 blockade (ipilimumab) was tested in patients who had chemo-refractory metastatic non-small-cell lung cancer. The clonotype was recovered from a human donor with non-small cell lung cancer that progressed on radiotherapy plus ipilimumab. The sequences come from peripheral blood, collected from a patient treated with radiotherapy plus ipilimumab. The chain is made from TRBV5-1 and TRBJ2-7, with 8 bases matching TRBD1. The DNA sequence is TGCGCCAGCAGCGCAGGGACAGGAGTCGACGAGCAGTACTTC. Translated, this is CASSAGTGVDEQYF.